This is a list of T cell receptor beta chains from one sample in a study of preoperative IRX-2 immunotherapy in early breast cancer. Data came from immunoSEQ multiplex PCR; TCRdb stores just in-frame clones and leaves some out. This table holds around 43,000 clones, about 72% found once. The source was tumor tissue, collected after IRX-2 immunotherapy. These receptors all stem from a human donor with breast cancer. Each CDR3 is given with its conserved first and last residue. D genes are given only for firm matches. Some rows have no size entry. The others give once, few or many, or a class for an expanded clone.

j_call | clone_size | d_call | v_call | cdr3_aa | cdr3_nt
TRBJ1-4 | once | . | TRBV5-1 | CASSPLTTREKLFF | TGCGCCAGCAGCCCCTTAACGACAAGGGAAAAACTGTTTTTT
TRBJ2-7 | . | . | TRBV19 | CASSHPGLGNYEQYF | TGTGCCAGTAGTCATCCGGGACTGGGAAACTACGAGCAGTACTTC
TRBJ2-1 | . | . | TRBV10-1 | CASSESRLSDEQFF | TGCGCCAGCAGTGAGTCTAGGCTGTCCGATGAGCAGTTCTTC
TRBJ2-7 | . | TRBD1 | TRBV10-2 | CASSESRTGAYEQYF | TGCGCCAGCAGTGAGTCGCGGACAGGGGCCTACGAGCAGTACTTC
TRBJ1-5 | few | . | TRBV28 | CASTTQRGQPQHF | TGTGCCAGCACCACCCAACGGGGACAGCCCCAGCATTTT
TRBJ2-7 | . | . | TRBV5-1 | CASNQDSTAYEQYF | TGCGCCAGCAATCAAGACAGTACGGCCTACGAGCAGTACTTC
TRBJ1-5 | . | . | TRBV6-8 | CASSAEGGLGNQPQHF | TGTGCCAGCAGTGCCGAGGGGGGTCTGGGCAATCAGCCCCAGCATTTT
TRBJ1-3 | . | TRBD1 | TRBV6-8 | CASGQGSGNTIYF | TGTGCCAGCGGACAGGGGTCTGGAAACACCATATATTTT
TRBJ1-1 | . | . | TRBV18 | CASSPPTGGGNTEAFF | TGTGCCAGCTCACCACCGACGGGAGGAGGGAACACTGAAGCTTTCTTT
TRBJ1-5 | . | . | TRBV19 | CATKVSRSQPQHF | TGTGCCACCAAAGTCAGTCGTAGTCAGCCCCAGCATTTT
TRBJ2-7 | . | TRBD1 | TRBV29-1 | CSAMDRAYEQYF | TGCAGCGCCATGGACAGGGCCTACGAGCAGTACTTC
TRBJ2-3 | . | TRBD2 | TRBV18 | CASSPRTSATSTDTQYF | TGTGCCAGCTCACCAAGGACTAGCGCAACTTCCACAGATACGCAGTATTTT
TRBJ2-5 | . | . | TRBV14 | CASSQAPQETQYF | TGTGCCAGCAGCCAAGCGCCGCAAGAGACCCAGTACTTC
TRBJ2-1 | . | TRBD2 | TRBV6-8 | CASSYPGLAGARDEQFF | TGTGCCAGCAGTTACCCTGGACTAGCGGGAGCTAGGGATGAGCAGTTCTTC
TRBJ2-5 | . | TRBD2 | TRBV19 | CASSIGLAGEGETQYF | TGTGCCAGTAGTATAGGCCTCGCGGGAGAGGGGGAGACCCAGTACTTC
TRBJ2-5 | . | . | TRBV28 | CASSSRESVETQYF | TGTGCCAGCAGTTCTCGGGAGTCGGTAGAGACCCAGTACTTC
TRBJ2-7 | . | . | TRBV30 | CAWSVSAFYEQYF | TGTGCCTGGAGTGTATCAGCTTTCTACGAGCAGTACTTC
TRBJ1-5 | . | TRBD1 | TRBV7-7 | CASSSQGDNQPQHF | TGTGCCAGCAGCTCACAGGGGGACAATCAGCCCCAGCATTTT
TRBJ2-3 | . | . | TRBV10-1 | CASSPQGRVTDTQYF | TGCGCCAGCAGCCCCCAAGGGAGAGTGACAGATACGCAGTATTTT
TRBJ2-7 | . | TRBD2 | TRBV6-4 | CASSYSRIAGAIYEQYF | TGTGCCAGCAGTTACTCGCGGATAGCGGGGGCCATCTACGAGCAGTACTTC
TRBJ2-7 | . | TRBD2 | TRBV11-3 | CASSLRLAGAYEQYF | TGTGCCAGCAGCCTTCGACTAGCGGGGGCCTACGAGCAGTACTTC
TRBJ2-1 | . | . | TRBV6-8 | CASSRAALNEQFF | TGTGCCAGCAGTCGAGCGGCCCTCAATGAGCAGTTCTTC
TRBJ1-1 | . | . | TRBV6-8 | CASILQGSDLAFF | TGTGCCAGCATTTTACAGGGCTCCGATTTGGCTTTCTTT
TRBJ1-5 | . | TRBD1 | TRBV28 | CASSSAGGPQHF | TGTGCCAGCAGTTCCGCAGGGGGGCCCCAGCATTTT
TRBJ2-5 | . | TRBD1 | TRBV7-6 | CASSLMGQGLLRTQYF | TGTGCCAGCAGCTTAATGGGACAGGGCCTCTTACGGACCCAGTACTTC
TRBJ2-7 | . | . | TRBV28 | CASRQGLRDEQYF | TGTGCCAGCAGGCAGGGACTCCGGGACGAGCAGTACTTC
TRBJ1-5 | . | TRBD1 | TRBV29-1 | CSVARAGGGGYSNQPQHF | TGCAGCGTTGCCCGCGCAGGAGGAGGGGGCTATAGCAATCAGCCCCAGCATTTT
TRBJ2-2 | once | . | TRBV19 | CASSNDLTGELFF | TGTGCCAGTAGTAATGATCTTACCGGGGAGCTGTTTTTT
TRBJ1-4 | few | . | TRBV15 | CATSRGEGSNEKLFF | TGTGCCACCAGCAGAGGCGAGGGTTCTAATGAAAAACTGTTTTTT
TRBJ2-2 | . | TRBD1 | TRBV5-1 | CASSRYGTETGELFF | TGCGCCAGCAGCCGCTACGGGACAGAGACCGGGGAGCTGTTTTTT
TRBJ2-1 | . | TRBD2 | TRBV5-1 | CASSLRGLAGGVGSYNEQFF | TGCGCCAGCAGCTTGAGGGGTCTAGCGGGAGGAGTTGGCTCCTACAATGAGCAGTTCTTC
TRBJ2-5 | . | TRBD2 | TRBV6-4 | CASSGSGGAFETQYF | TGTGCCAGCAGTGGAAGCGGGGGGGCTTTTGAGACCCAGTACTTC
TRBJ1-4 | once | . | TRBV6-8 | CASSSGYNEKLFF | TGTGCCAGCAGTTCAGGGTACAACGAAAAACTGTTTTTT
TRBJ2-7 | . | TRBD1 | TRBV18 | CASSGRQGLLGEQYF | TGTGCCAGCTCAGGAAGACAGGGCCTTCTTGGAGAGCAGTACTTC
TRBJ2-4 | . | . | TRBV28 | CASKAGATVKNIQYF | TGTGCCAGCAAAGCAGGGGCAACGGTAAAAAACATTCAGTACTTC
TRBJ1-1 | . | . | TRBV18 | CASSPTQNTEAFF | TGTGCCAGCTCACCAACCCAGAACACTGAAGCTTTCTTT
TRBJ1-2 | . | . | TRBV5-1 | CASRFPEVLYGYTF | TGCGCCAGCAGGTTTCCAGAAGTCCTATATGGCTACACCTTC
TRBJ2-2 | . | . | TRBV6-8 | CASSGGGGVGLSQRELFF | TGTGCCAGCAGTGGGGGCGGAGGGGTGGGTTTAAGCCAAAGGGAGCTGTTTTTT
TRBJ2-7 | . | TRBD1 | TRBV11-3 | CASSNYRDRAFYEQYF | TGTGCCAGCAGCAATTACCGGGACAGGGCATTCTACGAGCAGTACTTC
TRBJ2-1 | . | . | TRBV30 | CAWSFRAGRTYNEQFF | TGTGCCTGGAGTTTCAGGGCCGGACGGACTTACAATGAGCAGTTCTTC
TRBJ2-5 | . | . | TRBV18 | CASSPRGERETQYF | TGTGCCAGCTCACCACGAGGGGAGAGGGAGACCCAGTACTTC
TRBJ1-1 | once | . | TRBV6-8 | CASSAREWTEAFF | TGTGCCAGCAGTGCGAGGGAGTGGACTGAAGCTTTCTTT
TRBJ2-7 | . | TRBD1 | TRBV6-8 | CASSYPRGTGVIYEQYF | TGTGCCAGCAGTTACCCGCGAGGGACAGGGGTAATCTACGAGCAGTACTTC